The 19 T cell receptor beta chains presented below share a single source sample, sequenced in a study of T cell responses to AZD1222 COVID-19 vaccine. The method was immunoSEQ multiplex PCR; TCRdb's version includes in-frame clones alone and lacks a portion of them. There are some 150,000 clones in the sample; about 93% occur only once, and around 5.4% lies in the top ten. Sequences were derived from peripheral blood, sampled on day 0 of AZD1222 vaccination. Receptors originate from an adult in good health.

The V gene is TRBV28, the J gene TRBJ1-2; D is unclear. Trimming left V 1 base short and J 4 bases short, with 13 bases between. CDR3 length: 15 amino acids. Germline values: CDR1 MDHEN, CDR2 SYDVKM. This chain's CDR3 is CASSLFEQTLYGYTF. As DNA, the CDR3 is TGTGCCAGCAGTTTATTCGAACAGACCCTCTATGGCTACACCTTC.

The chain couples TRBV28 to TRBJ1-6; no clear D gene. V lost 9 bases and J 8 bases, leaving 14 bases between the germline ends. The CDR3 spans 13 residues. Per the germline V gene, CDR1 is MDHEN and CDR2 is SYDVKM. CDR3 residues: CASRWVMDSPLHF. CDR3 DNA: TGTGCCAGTCGGTGGGTTATGGATTCACCCCTCCACTTT.

V gene TRBV5-6 combines with J gene TRBJ1-1; 8 bases fit TRBD1. Germline V gene lookup returns CDR1 SGHDT and CDR2 YYEEEE. The CDR3 extends over 14 amino acids. Losses at the gene ends were 4 bases for V and 1 base for J; bases not matched to a gene: 3. The CDR3 sequence is CASSPGTGNTEAFF. Here the CDR3 DNA reads TGTGCCAGCAGCCCAGGGACAGGGAACACTGAAGCTTTCTTT. Drawing the rest from reference TRBV5-6 and TRBJ1-1, the complete variable domain is DAGVTQSPTHLIKTRGQQVTLRCSPKSGHDTVSWYQQALGQGPQFIFQYYEEEERQRGNFPDRFSGHQFPNYSSELNVNALLLGDSALYLCASSPGTGNTEAFFGQGTRLTVV.

The chain joins TRBV7-2 to TRBJ1-1, with D uncertain. Germline CDR1 reads SGHTA; CDR2 reads FQGNSA. CDR3 size: 15 residues. Trimming removed 0 bases from V and 6 bases from J, with 14 bases in between. The CDR3 DNA reads as TGTGCCAGCAGCTTAGCGGATGCCAAGTCGCCTGAAGCTTTCTTT. Translating gives CASSLADAKSPEAFF.

The chain has TRBV15 and TRBJ1-4; D gene uncertain. The germline V gene encodes CDR1 LNHNV and CDR2 YYDKDF (reference sequence). V was clipped by 5 bases and J by 4 bases, with 11 bases between them. This CDR3 has 14 residues. The CDR3 DNA sequence: TGTGCCACCAGCGTAAGGTCGAGTAATGAAAAACTGTTTTTT. This encodes CATSVRSSNEKLFF.

The rearrangement joins TRBV5-5 to TRBJ1-4; TRBD1 matches 12 bases. V lost 3 bases and J lost 3; bases outside the gene matches: 6. The CDR3 extends over 17 amino acids. Germline loops: CDR1 SGHKS, CDR2 YYEKEE (reference sequence). The CDR3 region is CASSSGTGGFSNEKLFF. The DNA of the CDR3 is TGTGCCAGCAGCTCTGGGACAGGGGGCTTCTCTAATGAAAAACTGTTTTTT.

In DNA, the CDR3 is TGTGCCAGCAGCTTCAGTACGACTAGCGCATCTTCCGAGCAGTACTTC. Translated: CASSFSTTSASSEQYF. The V and J genes are TRBV7-2 and TRBJ2-7; 8 positions agree with TRBD2. V gave up 3 bases and J gave up 6 bases; unmatched junction bases: 13. Germline values: CDR1 SGHTA, CDR2 FQGNSA. The CDR3 covers 16 residues.

The chain employs TRBV28 and TRBJ1-1; TRBD1 might be the D (6 bases). The V gene lost 2 bases and the J gene lost 3 bases, with 10 bases spanning the gap. The germline V gene has CDR1 MDHEN and CDR2 SYDVKM. This CDR3 contains 14 residues. The CDR3 DNA reads as TGTGCCAGCAGTTTAGGGGGGGCCGACACTGAAGCTTTCTTT. Translating it yields CASSLGGADTEAFF.

The CDR3 is CASSLLEGARGQPQHF. The DNA for the CDR3 is TGTGCCAGCAGTTTATTGGAGGGGGCGAGAGGTCAGCCCCAGCATTTT. This chain uses TRBV28 with TRBJ1-5; 7 bases match TRBD1. Per germline, CDR1 MDHEN and CDR2 SYDVKM. The CDR3 totals 16 residues. V lost 1 base and J lost 6; bases outside the gene matches: 9.

The chain joins TRBV16 to TRBJ1-1; 7 bases match TRBD1. The germline V gene encodes CDR1 KGHSY and CDR2 FQNENV. V dropped 5 bases and J dropped 4; count of bases not matched to a gene: 7. This CDR3 comprises 14 residues. The CDR3 nucleotides read TGTGCCAGCAGCGCAGGGGGACAGTTCACTGAAGCTTTCTTT. This sequence encodes CASSAGGQFTEAFF.

The V call is TRBV6-6, the J call TRBJ2-5, with 7 bases matching TRBD1. Losses at the gene ends were 2 bases for V and 0 bases for J; bases not matched to a gene: 0. Germline CDR1 and CDR2: MNHNY and SVGAGI (reference sequence). The CDR3 runs to 14 residues. CDR3 loop: CASSYGQDQETQYF. The CDR3 DNA sequence: TGTGCCAGCAGTTACGGACAGGACCAAGAGACCCAGTACTTC.

The rearrangement joins TRBV6-5 to TRBJ2-5; D is perhaps TRBD1 (6 bases). V was clipped by 6 bases and J by 6 bases, with 20 bases between them. The CDR3 runs to 15 residues. CDR1 MNHEY and CDR2 SVGAGI come from the germline V gene. The CDR3 nucleotides read TGTGCCAGCAGCCCAGGGGAAGTCAATCGTAAGACCCAGTACTTC. It yields the protein CASSPGEVNRKTQYF.

The rearrangement uses TRBV4-1 and TRBJ1-5, with no clear D. Trimming pared 0 bases from V and 4 bases from J, leaving 13 bases between. The CDR3 consists of 16 residues. Germline CDR1 reads MGHRA; CDR2 reads YSYEKL. The CDR3 DNA sequence: TGCGCCAGCAGCCAAGATTCGGCAGGAATGAATCAGCCCCAGCATTTT. Translating gives CASSQDSAGMNQPQHF.

CDR3 amino acids: CSALGLAGSAGNIQYF. The CDR3 DNA follows: TGCAGCGCTCTAGGGCTAGCGGGATCCGCGGGAAACATTCAGTACTTC. The gene calls are TRBV29-1 and TRBJ2-4; 9 positions match TRBD2. From germline, CDR1 is SQVTM and CDR2 ANQGSEA. V was clipped by 7 bases and J by 6 bases; unmatched bases: 16. The CDR3 length is 16 residues.

CDR3 amino acids: CASSIMGEQFF. CDR3 nucleotides: TGTGCCAGTAGTATTATGGGTGAGCAGTTCTTC. The chain employs TRBV19 and TRBJ2-1; D remains unclear. The ends were cut back, 3 bases at V and 9 bases at J, with 6 bases in the middle. The germline V gene has CDR1 LNHDA and CDR2 SQIVND (reference sequence). CDR3 length equals 11 residues.

The chain joins TRBV6-5 to TRBJ2-7, with a possible D match to TRBD1 (6 bases). The V end was cut by 5 bases, the J end by 3 bases, with 11 bases between. There are 13 residues in the CDR3. Germline V gene lookup returns CDR1 MNHEY and CDR2 SVGAGI. CDR3 in DNA: TGTGCCAGCAGTCGGGGACAAATCTACGAGCAGTACTTC. Encoded protein: CASSRGQIYEQYF.

The chain recombines TRBV28 with TRBJ1-1; D is possibly TRBD1 (5 bases). Trimming took 3 bases from V and 8 from J, leaving 13 bases between them. CDR1 and CDR2 from the germline V gene are MDHEN and SYDVKM. This CDR3 contains 13 residues. The CDR3 DNA sequence: TGTGCCAGCAGTTTGGATGGGGGGTCCGAAGCTTTCTTT. Translating it yields CASSLDGGSEAFF.

This chain joins TRBV6-5 and TRBJ1-1; D is unclear. V was clipped by 0 bases and J by 6 bases, with 8 bases between them. There are 13 residues in the CDR3. The germline gives CDR1 MNHEY, CDR2 SVGAGI. The CDR3 is CASSYSRVAEAFF. The DNA of the CDR3 is TGTGCCAGCAGTTACTCCCGGGTGGCTGAAGCTTTCTTT.

J is TRBJ2-1 and V is TRBV5-1, with D uncertain. V was pared by 4 bases and J by 0 bases, with 14 bases between. The CDR3 has 16 residues. Germline-derived CDR1 and CDR2 are SGHRS and YFSETQ. For the CDR3, the DNA is TGCGCCAGCAGCAGCCTCACTAAGAGCTCCTACAATGAGCAGTTCTTC. Protein: CASSSLTKSSYNEQFF.